This TCR beta chain was sequenced during a study of shared clonotypes between healthy human individuals. Study information: CD4 naive and CD4 memory each took three plates per donor, while CD8 naive took two and CD8 memory one.

The repertoire was sequenced with immunoSEQ multiplex PCR; TCRdb's copy has only in-frame clones and lacks some. The sample holds over 2 million clones, over 85% seen once. Findings and limits, study-wide: The small donor group covered limited genetic and exposure diversity. It was observed that about 5% of naive CD4 clonotypes were shared across several donors.

The germline V gene has CDR1 SGHAT and CDR2 FQNNGV. There are 14 residues in the CDR3. Trimming at V came to 6 bases and at J to 2 bases, leaving 4 bases not matched to a gene. CD8 cells classed as naive were CD45RO-negative and positively selected for CCR7, excluding terminally differentiated effector memory CD45RA+ cells. Details on this clone: Its antigen remains unknown.

The sample comprised naive CD8+ T cells sorted from blood. The genes are TRBV11-2 and TRBJ1-3, with 7 positions matching TRBD1. The source is a man aged 18 to 30 in good health. The CDR3 here is CASRAGGTGNTIYF. The CDR3 DNA sequence: TGTGCCAGCAGGGCAGGGGGAACTGGAAACACCATATATTTT. The entire variable domain, with the rest obtained from reference TRBV11-2 and TRBJ1-3, is as follows: EAGVAQSPRYKIIEKRQSVAFWCNPISGHATLYWYQQILGQGPKLLIQFQNNGVVDDSQLPKDRFSAERLKGVDSTLKIQPAKLEDSAVYLCASRAGGTGNTIYFGEGSWLTVV.